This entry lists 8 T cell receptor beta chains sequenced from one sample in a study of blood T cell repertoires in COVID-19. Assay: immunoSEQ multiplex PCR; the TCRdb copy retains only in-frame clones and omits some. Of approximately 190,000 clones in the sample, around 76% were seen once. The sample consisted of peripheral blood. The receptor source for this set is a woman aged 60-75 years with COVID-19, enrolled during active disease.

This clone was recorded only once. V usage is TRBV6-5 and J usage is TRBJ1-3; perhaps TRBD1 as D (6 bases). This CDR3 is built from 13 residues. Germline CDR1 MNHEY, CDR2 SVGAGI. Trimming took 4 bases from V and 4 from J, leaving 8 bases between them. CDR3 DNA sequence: TGTGCCAGCAGTTTCGGGACAGGAAACACCATATATTTT. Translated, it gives CASSFGTGNTIYF.

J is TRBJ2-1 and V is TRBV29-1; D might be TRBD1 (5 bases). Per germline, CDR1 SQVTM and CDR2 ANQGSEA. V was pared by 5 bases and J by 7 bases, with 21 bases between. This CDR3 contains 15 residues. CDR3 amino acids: CSVRNQGHPRNEQFF. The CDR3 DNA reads TGCAGCGTTCGAAACCAAGGACACCCTCGGAATGAGCAGTTCTTC.

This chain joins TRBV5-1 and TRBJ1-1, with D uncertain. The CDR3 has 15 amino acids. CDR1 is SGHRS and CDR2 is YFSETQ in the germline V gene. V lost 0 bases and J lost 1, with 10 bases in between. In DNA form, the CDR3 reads TGCGCCAGCAGCTTGGCCCAAGGAGGGAACACTGAAGCTTTCTTT. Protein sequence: CASSLAQGGNTEAFF.

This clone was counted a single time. CDR3 loop: CASALSAANEQFF. The CDR3 DNA reads TGTGCCAGCGCCCTTTCGGCGGCGAATGAGCAGTTCTTC. V and J are TRBV4-2 and TRBJ2-1; D remains unclear. From germline, CDR1 is LGHNA and CDR2 YNFKEQ. This CDR3 region has 13 residues. V was pared by 8 bases and J by 7 bases, with 15 bases between.

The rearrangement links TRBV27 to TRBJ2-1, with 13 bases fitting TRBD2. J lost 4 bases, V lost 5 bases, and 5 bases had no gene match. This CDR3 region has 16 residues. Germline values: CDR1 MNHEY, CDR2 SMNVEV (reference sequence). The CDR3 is CASSAGTSGIYNEQFF. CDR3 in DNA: TGTGCCAGCAGTGCCGGGACTAGCGGGATTTACAATGAGCAGTTCTTC.

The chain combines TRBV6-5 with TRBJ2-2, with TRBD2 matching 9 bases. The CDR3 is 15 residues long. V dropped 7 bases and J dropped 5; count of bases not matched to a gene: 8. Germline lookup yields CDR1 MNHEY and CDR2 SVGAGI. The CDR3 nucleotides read TGTGCCAGCACTAAGGCGGGGGGGGGAACCGGGGAGCTGTTTTTT. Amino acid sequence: CASTKAGGGTGELFF.

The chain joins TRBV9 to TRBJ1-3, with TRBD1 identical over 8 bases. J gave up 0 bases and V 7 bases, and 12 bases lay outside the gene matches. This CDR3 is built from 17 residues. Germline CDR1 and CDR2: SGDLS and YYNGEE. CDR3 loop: CASSPTQGASSGNTIYF. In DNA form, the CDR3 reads TGTGCCAGCTCACCAACCCAGGGGGCATCCTCTGGAAACACCATATATTTT.

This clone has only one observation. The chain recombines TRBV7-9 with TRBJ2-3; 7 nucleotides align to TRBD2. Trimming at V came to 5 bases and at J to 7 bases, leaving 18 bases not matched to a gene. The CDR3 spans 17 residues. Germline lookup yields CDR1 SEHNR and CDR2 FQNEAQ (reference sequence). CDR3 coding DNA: TGTGCCAGCAGCCCCCTCGGGGGAGGGTATCCTTCTAATACGCAGTATTTT. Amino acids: CASSPLGGGYPSNTQYF.